The 5 T cell receptor beta chains below all came from one sample that was sequenced in a study of T-cell reconstitution after alpha-beta-depleted transplantation in children (dated by TCRdb to 2016 to 2017). Per the publication, the treatment or condition label means: allogeneic hematopoietic cell transplantation with graft depleted of TCRalphabeta T cells and CD19 B cells. The method behind the library was PCR. TCRdb shows the sequencer as Illumina HiSeq 2500. Molecular barcoding was employed in the preparation of TCR libraries, with unique molecular identifiers being used to normalize TCRbeta repertoire quantification. Using fastp trimming at Q25 and MiXCR clonotype assembly, TCRdb reanalyzed the public sequencing data and kept in-frame beta chains. One record per CDR3 amino acid sequence lists the most common genes and DNA. The sample yields a few hundred thousand distinct CDR3 sequences; approximately 20% were counted once. In total, the top ten clones hold 9.5% to 13% of the sample.

The material was PBMCs, mostly from graft donor cells, obtained 180 days after TCRalphabeta/CD19-depleted stem cell transplant. These receptors were collected from a male patient aged 10 to 17 who had a stem cell transplant for acute lymphoblastic leukemia, so the T cells may come from the graft donor.

This clonotype was observed once. The chain employs TRBV18 and TRBJ2-3; 7 bases line up with TRBD2. CDR3 length: 17 residues. Trimming at V came to 1 base and at J to 0 bases, leaving 7 bases not matched to a gene. Germline CDR1 and CDR2: KGHSH and LQKENI. CDR3 nucleotide sequence: TGTGCCAGCTCACCACTTCTGAGCGGGACTAGCACAGATACGCAGTATTTT. This translates into CASSPLLSGTSTDTQYF.

This chain links TRBV6-6 with TRBJ2-7; 8 nucleotides agree with TRBD1. This CDR3 has 13 amino acids. The trim removed 6 bases at V and 6 bases at J, leaving 7 bases unmatched. Germline assignment: CDR1 MNHNY and CDR2 SVGAGI (reference sequence). As DNA, the CDR3 is TGTGCCAGCAGCGGGACAGGTCAACTCGAGCAGTACTTC. It specifies CASSGTGQLEQYF.

The chain employs TRBV19 and TRBJ1-5; a possible D gene is TRBD1 (5 bases). The CDR3 runs to 14 residues. Germline CDR1 and CDR2: LNHDA and SQIVND (reference sequence). The V gene lost 8 bases and the J gene lost 2 bases, with 13 bases spanning the gap. CDR3 residues: CASDQGDGNQPQHF. DNA of the CDR3: TGTGCCAGTGATCAGGGAGACGGCAATCAGCCCCAGCATTTT.

As DNA, the CDR3 is TGCGCCAGCAGCTTCCCCGCGAACACTGAAGCTTTCTTT. Its protein is CASSFPANTEAFF. V gene TRBV5-1 combines with J gene TRBJ1-1; no reliable D call. Trimming took off 2 bases at V and 1 base at J, with 6 bases between the two ends. Looked up from germline, CDR1 is SGHRS and CDR2 is YFSETQ. This CDR3 is 13 amino acids long.

The chain carries TRBV3-1 and TRBJ1-6; D not certain. This CDR3 is 14 amino acids long. CDR1 is LGHDT and CDR2 is YNNKEL in the germline V gene (reference sequence). Between the trimmed V and J ends, which lost 4 bases and 6 bases, there was a span of 10 bases. The CDR3 loop is CASSLGRINSPLHF. CDR3 nucleotide sequence: TGTGCCAGCAGCCTCGGACGGATTAATTCACCCCTCCACTTT.